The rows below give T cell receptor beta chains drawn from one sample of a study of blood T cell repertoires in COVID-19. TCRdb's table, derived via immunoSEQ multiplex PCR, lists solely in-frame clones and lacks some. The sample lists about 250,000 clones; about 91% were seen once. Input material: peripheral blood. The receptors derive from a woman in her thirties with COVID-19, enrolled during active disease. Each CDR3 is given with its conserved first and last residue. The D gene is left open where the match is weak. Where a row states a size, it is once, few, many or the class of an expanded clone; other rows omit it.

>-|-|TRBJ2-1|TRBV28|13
CASTRTNYNEQFF
TGTGCCAGCACTCGGACAAACTACAATGAGCAGTTCTTC
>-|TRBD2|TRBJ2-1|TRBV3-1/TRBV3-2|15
CASSPLAGGEVEQFF
TGTGCCAGCAGCCCCCTAGCGGGAGGGGAGGTTGAGCAGTTCTTC
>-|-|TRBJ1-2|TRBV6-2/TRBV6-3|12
CASSYPTVGASF
TGTGCCAGCAGTTATCCGACAGTGGGGGCAAGCTTC
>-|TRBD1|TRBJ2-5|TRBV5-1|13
CASSHRGAGTQYF
TGCGCCAGCAGCCACAGGGGGGCAGGGACCCAGTACTTC
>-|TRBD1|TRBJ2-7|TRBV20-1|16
CSASTYGQGPNYEQYF
TGCAGTGCTAGTACATACGGACAGGGACCTAACTACGAGCAGTACTTC
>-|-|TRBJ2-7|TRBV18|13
CASSPPHNGEQYF
TGTGCCAGCTCACCGCCTCACAATGGCGAGCAGTACTTC
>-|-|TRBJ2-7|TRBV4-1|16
CASSPRGGATGHEQYF
TGCGCCAGCAGCCCGCGAGGTGGGGCGACTGGTCACGAGCAGTACTTC
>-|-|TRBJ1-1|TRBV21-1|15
CASSAGTGMNTEAFF
TGTGCCAGCAGCGCAGGGACAGGGATGAACACTGAAGCTTTCTTT
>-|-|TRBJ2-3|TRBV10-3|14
CAISEVTGSDTQYF
TGTGCCATCAGTGAGGTTACGGGTTCAGATACGCAGTATTTT
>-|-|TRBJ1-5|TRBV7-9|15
CASSLMGASNQPQHF
TGTGCCAGCAGCTTAATGGGGGCGAGCAATCAGCCCCAGCATTTT
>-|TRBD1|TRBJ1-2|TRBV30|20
CAWSVLRNGTGADSNYGYTF
TGTGCCTGGAGTGTACTTAGGAATGGAACAGGGGCGGATTCTAACTATGGCTACACCTTC
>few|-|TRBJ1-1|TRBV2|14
CASRRAPTNTEAFF
TGTGCCAGCCGGAGGGCCCCGACGAACACTGAAGCTTTCTTT
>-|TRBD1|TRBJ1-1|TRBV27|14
CASSWTGGETEAFF
TGTGCCAGCAGTTGGACAGGGGGGGAGACTGAAGCTTTCTTT
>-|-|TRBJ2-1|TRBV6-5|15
CASSYSTGSHNEQFF
TGTGCCAGCAGTTACTCAACAGGTTCCCACAATGAGCAGTTCTTC
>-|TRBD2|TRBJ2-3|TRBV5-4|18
CASSLAGSGTSEWDTQYF
TGTGCCAGCAGCTTGGCGGGCTCCGGGACTAGTGAGTGGGATACGCAGTATTTT
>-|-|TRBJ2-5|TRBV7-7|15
CASSLSPTARETQYF
TGTGCTAGCAGCTTATCACCGACAGCTAGGGAGACCCAGTACTTC
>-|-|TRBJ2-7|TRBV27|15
CASSPYGSGSYEQYF
TGTGCCAGCAGTCCCTACGGGTCTGGGTCCTACGAGCAGTACTTC
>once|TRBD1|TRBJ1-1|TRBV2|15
CASFRRQGENTEAFF
TGTGCCAGCTTTAGACGACAGGGTGAGAACACTGAAGCTTTCTTT
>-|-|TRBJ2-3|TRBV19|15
CASSPQGGSTDTQYF
TGTGCCAGTAGTCCCCAAGGGGGTAGCACAGATACGCAGTATTTT
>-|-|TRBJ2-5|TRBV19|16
CASSISASPGKETQYF
TGTGCCAGTAGTATTTCCGCGTCTCCAGGGAAAGAGACCCAGTACTTC
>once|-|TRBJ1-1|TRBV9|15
CASSVTLGGPTEAFF
TGTGCCAGCAGCGTAACCCTCGGGGGGCCTACTGAAGCTTTCTTT
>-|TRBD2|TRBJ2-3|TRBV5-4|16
CASSWGLAGSTDTQYF
TGTGCCAGCAGCTGGGGACTAGCGGGAAGCACAGATACGCAGTATTTT
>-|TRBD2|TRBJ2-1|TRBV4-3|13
CASSQLRGDEQFF
TGCGCCAGCAGCCAGCTGCGGGGGGATGAGCAGTTCTTC
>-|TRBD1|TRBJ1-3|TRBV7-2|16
CASSLGGTGAGNTIYF
TGTGCCAGCAGCTTAGGGGGGACAGGGGCTGGAAACACCATATATTTT
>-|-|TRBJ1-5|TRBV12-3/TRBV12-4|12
CASSFSTQPQHF
TGTGCCAGCAGTTTTTCTACTCAGCCCCAGCATTTT
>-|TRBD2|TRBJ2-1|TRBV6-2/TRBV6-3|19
CASSSGLAGRTSSYNEQFF
TGTGCCAGCAGTTCGGGACTAGCGGGCAGGACTAGCTCCTACAATGAGCAGTTCTTC
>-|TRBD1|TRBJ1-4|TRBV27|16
CASSHRGVATNEKLFF
TGTGCCAGCAGTCACAGGGGGGTGGCAACTAATGAAAAACTGTTTTTT
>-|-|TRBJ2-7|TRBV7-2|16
CASSLDGGGSSYEQYF
TGTGCCAGCAGCTTAGATGGCGGGGGCAGCTCCTACGAGCAGTACTTC
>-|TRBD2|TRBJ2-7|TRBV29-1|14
CSVLRERGRGEQYF
TGCAGCGTTTTGAGAGAGCGGGGACGTGGCGAGCAGTACTTC
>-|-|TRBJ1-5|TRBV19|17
CASSIRGGDAFGQPQHF
TGTGCCAGTAGTATTCGTGGGGGGGACGCCTTTGGTCAGCCCCAGCATTTT
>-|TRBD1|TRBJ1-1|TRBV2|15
CASSPRTGGRTEAFF
TGTGCCAGCAGCCCTCGGACAGGGGGGAGGACTGAAGCTTTCTTT
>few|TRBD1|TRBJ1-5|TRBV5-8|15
CASSLGGGAGQPQHF
TGTGCCAGCAGCTTGGGAGGGGGCGCGGGACAGCCCCAGCATTTT
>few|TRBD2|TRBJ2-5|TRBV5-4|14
CASSSATSGETQYF
TGTGCCAGCAGCTCGGCAACTAGCGGGGAGACCCAGTACTTC
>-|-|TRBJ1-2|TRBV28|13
CASSPPGAYGYTF
TGTGCCAGCAGTCCTCCAGGCGCCTATGGCTACACCTTC
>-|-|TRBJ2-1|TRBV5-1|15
CASSLTGESYNEQFF
TGCGCCAGCAGCTTGACGGGGGAATCCTACAATGAGCAGTTCTTC
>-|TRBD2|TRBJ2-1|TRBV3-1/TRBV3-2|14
CASSPRTSVYEQFF
TGTGCCAGCAGCCCTAGGACTAGCGTCTATGAGCAGTTCTTC
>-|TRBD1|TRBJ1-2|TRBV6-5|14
CASRRPGQGKGYTF
TGTGCCAGCAGGAGACCGGGACAGGGTAAAGGCTACACCTTC
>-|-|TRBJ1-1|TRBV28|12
CASSTAATEAFF
TGTGCCAGCAGTACTGCCGCCACTGAAGCTTTCTTT
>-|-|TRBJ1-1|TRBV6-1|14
CASSESGLDTEAFF
TGTGCCAGCAGTGAAAGCGGACTGGACACTGAAGCTTTCTTT
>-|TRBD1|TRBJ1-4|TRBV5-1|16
CASSLLGQGINEKLFF
TGCGCCAGCAGCTTACTGGGACAGGGGATTAATGAAAAACTGTTTTTT
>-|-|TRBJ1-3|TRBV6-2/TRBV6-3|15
CASSDRNPSGNTIYF
TGTGCCAGCAGTGACAGGAACCCCTCTGGAAACACCATATATTTT
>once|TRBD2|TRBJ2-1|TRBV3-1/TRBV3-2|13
CASSRTSCNEQFF
TGTGCCAGCAGCCGGACTAGCTGTAATGAGCAGTTCTTC
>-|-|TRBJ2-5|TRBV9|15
CASSVDPGRQETQYF
TGTGCCAGCAGCGTAGATCCAGGTCGCCAAGAGACCCAGTACTTC
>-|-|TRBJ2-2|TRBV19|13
CASSKMDSGELFF
TGTGCCAGTAGTAAGATGGACAGCGGGGAGCTGTTTTTT
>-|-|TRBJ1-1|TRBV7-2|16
CASSFGDPGLNTEAFF
TGTGCCAGCAGCTTTGGGGATCCGGGGTTGAACACTGAAGCTTTCTTT
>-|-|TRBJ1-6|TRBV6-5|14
CASSFGIQHSPLHF
TGTGCCAGCAGTTTCGGGATTCAGCATTCACCCCTCCACTTT
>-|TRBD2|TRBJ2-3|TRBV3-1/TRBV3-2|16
CASSPLVAGITDTQYF
TGTGCCAGCAGCCCCCTGGTAGCGGGGATCACAGATACGCAGTATTTT
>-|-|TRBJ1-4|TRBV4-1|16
CASSQPTRGTNEKLFF
TGCGCCAGCAGCCAACCAACAAGGGGAACTAATGAAAAACTGTTTTTT
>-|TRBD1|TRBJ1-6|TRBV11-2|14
CASSWDRSNSPLHF
TGTGCCAGCAGCTGGGACAGGTCTAATTCACCCCTCCACTTT
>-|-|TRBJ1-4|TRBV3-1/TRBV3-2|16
CASSPRDGTTNEKLFF
TGTGCCAGCAGCCCGCGGGACGGGACAACTAATGAAAAACTGTTTTTT
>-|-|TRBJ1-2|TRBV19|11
CASKSDDGYTF
TGTGCCAGTAAAAGCGACGATGGCTACACCTTC
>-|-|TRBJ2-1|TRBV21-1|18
CASPFFPGQGASYNEQFF
TGTGCCAGCCCCTTCTTTCCGGGACAGGGGGCCTCCTACAATGAGCAGTTCTTC
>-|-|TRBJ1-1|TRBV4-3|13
CASSPQGNTEAFF
TGCGCCAGCAGCCCACAGGGGAACACTGAAGCTTTCTTT
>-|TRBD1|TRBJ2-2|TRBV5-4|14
CASARTGDAGELFF
TGTGCCAGCGCTCGGACAGGAGACGCCGGGGAGCTGTTTTTT
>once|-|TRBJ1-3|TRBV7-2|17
CASSPILGGVTGNTIYF
TGTGCCAGCAGTCCCATCCTGGGGGGGGTTACTGGAAACACCATATATTTT